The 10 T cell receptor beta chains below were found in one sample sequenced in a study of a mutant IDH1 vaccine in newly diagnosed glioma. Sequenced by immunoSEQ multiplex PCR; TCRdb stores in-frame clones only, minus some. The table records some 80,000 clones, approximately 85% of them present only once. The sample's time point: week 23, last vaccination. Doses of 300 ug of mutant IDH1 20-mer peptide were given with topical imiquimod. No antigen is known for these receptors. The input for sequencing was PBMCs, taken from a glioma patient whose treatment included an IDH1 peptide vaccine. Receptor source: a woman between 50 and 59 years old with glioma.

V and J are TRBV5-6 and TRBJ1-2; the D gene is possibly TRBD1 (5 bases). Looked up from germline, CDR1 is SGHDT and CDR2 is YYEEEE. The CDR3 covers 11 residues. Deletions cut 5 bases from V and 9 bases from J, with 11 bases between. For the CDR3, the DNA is TGTGCCAGCAGTTTACAGGTCAGCTACACCTTC. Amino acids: CASSLQVSYTF. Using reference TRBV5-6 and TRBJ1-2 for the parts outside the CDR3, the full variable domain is DAGVTQSPTHLIKTRGQQVTLRCSPKSGHDTVSWYQQALGQGPQFIFQYYEEEERQRGNFPDRFSGHQFPNYSSELNVNALLLGDSALYLCASSLQVSYTFGSGTRLTVV.

CDR3 bases: TGTGCCAGCAGCTTCAGGGGAGGGGGGGCCGACGAGCAGTACTTC. Amino acid sequence: CASSFRGGGADEQYF. The chain uses TRBV5-6 and TRBJ2-7, with D perhaps TRBD2 (7 bases). In germline, CDR1 is SGHDT, CDR2 YYEEEE. This CDR3 comprises 15 residues. Trimming shortened V by 2 bases and J by 5 bases, and 17 bases separated the two germline ends.

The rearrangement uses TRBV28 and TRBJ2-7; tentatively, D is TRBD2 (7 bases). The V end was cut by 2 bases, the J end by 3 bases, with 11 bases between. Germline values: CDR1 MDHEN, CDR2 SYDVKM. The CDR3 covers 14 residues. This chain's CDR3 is CASSLGGGGYEQYF. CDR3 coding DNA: TGTGCCAGCAGTTTAGGGGGAGGGGGCTACGAGCAGTACTTC.

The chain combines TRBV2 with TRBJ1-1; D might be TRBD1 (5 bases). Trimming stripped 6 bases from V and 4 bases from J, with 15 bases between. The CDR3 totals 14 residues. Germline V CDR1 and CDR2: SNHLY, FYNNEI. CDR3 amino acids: CASRLTLGGTEAFF. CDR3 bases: TGTGCCAGCAGGTTGACCTTGGGGGGCACTGAAGCTTTCTTT.

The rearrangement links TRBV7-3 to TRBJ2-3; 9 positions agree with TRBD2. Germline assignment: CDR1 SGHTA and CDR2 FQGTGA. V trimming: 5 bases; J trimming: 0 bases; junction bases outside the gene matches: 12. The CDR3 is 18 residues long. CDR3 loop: CASSLGLALGGSTDTQYF. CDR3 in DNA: TGTGCCAGCAGCCTGGGACTAGCATTAGGAGGGAGCACAGATACGCAGTATTTT.

CDR3 DNA: TGTGCCATCAGTGAGTCCCGCGGGGGGCGACCCTACGAGCAGTACTTC. Protein: CAISESRGGRPYEQYF. The V gene is TRBV10-3, the J gene TRBJ2-5; 8 positions match TRBD2. The DNA matches TRBJ2-7 better at its end, which makes the J call doubtful. Germline assignment: CDR1 ENHRY and CDR2 SYGVKD. CDR3 length equals 16 residues.

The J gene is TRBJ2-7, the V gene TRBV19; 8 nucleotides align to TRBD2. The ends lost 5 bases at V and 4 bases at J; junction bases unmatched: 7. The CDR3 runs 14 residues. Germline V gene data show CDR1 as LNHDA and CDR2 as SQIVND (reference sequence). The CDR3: CASSYTSGPYEQYF. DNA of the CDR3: TGTGCCAGTAGTTACACTAGCGGACCATACGAGCAGTACTTC.

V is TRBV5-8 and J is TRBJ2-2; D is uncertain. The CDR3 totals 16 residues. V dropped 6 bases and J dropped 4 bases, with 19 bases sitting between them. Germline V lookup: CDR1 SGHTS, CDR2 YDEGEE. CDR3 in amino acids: CASTLQGMIGTGELFF. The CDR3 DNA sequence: TGTGCCAGCACTTTGCAAGGGATGATTGGCACCGGGGAGCTGTTTTTT.

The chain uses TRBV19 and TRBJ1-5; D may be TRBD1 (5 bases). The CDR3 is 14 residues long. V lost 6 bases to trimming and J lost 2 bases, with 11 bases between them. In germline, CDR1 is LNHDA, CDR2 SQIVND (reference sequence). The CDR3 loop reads CASRGTGGNQPQHF. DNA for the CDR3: TGTGCCAGTAGGGGGACCGGAGGCAATCAGCCCCAGCATTTT.

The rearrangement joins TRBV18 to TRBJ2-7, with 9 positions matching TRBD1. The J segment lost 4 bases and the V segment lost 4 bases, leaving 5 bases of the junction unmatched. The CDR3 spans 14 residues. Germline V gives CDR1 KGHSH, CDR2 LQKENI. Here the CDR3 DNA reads TGTGCCAGCTCACTCGACAGGGGGGAATACGAGCAGTACTTC. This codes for CASSLDRGEYEQYF.